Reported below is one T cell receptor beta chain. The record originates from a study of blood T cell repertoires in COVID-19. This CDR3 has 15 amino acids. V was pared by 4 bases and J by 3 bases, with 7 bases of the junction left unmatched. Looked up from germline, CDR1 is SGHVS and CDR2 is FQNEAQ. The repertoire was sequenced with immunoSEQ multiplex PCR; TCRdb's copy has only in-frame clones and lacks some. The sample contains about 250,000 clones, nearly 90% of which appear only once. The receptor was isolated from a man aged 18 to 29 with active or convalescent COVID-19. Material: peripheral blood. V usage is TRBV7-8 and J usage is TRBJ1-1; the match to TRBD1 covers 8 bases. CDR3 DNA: TGTGCCAGCAGCTACACACAGGGGGACTACACTGAAGCTTTCTTT. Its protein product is CASSYTQGDYTEAFF.